Listed below are T cell receptor beta chains from one sample, sequenced in a study of Ad26.COV2.S vaccination and SARS-CoV-2 variants. Clones were sequenced by immunoSEQ multiplex PCR, and TCRdb holds only the in-frame ones, with some missing. The table shows about 350,000 clones, with about 87% occurring only once. The sequencing used peripheral blood, collected in a trial of Ad26.COV2.S vaccine versus placebo. The receptor set was obtained from a person aged 18-65 years who received the Ad26.COV2.S COVID-19 vaccine or a placebo. The CDR3 runs from the conserved cysteine through the conserved F or W. The D gene is left open where the match is weak. For some rows the clone size is stated as once, few or many, or as a class when expanded; others skip it.

D gene,J gene,clone size,V gene,CDR3 protein,CDR3 DNA
-,TRBJ1-5,-,TRBV19,CASSSQGPQHF,TGTGCCAGTAGTTCCCAGGGGCCCCAGCATTTT
TRBD1,TRBJ2-7,-,TRBV13,CASSLQFPVWTGRSYEQYF,TGTGCCAGCAGCTTACAATTTCCTGTTTGGACAGGTAGATCCTACGAGCAGTACTTC
-,TRBJ2-5,-,TRBV6-5,CASSPLATYVEAQYF,TGTGCCAGCAGTCCCCTCGCGACATACGTAGAGGCCCAGTACTTC
TRBD2,TRBJ2-1,-,TRBV4-3,CASSQAGLAGLEQFF,TGCGCCAGCAGCCAAGCCGGACTAGCGGGCCTAGAGCAGTTCTTC
TRBD2,TRBJ2-3,-,TRBV28,CASSFLTSAPRADTQYF,TGTGCCAGCAGCTTCTTGACTAGCGCGCCGCGGGCAGATACGCAGTATTTT
TRBD1,TRBJ2-1,-,TRBV24-1,CATSASDRAYNEQFF,TGTGCCACCAGTGCCAGTGACAGGGCCTACAATGAGCAGTTCTTC
TRBD2,TRBJ2-5,-,TRBV3-1/TRBV3-2,CASSQDRLAGDQETQYF,TGTGCCAGCAGCCAAGATAGGCTAGCGGGGGACCAAGAGACCCAGTACTTC
TRBD2,TRBJ2-1,once,TRBV6-5,CASSSRAGAYNEQFF,TGTGCCAGCAGCTCTCGTGCGGGGGCCTACAATGAGCAGTTCTTC
TRBD1,TRBJ1-5,-,TRBV6-5,CASSADRGGPQHF,TGTGCCAGCAGCGCGGACAGGGGGGGGCCCCAGCATTTT
-,TRBJ2-2,-,TRBV11-2,CASSLAGVGAGELFF,TGTGCCAGCAGCTTAGCTGGGGTTGGGGCCGGGGAGCTGTTTTTT
-,TRBJ1-1,-,TRBV28,CASSLGSTEAFF,TGTGCCAGCAGCCTAGGGAGCACTGAAGCTTTCTTT
-,TRBJ1-4,few,TRBV29-1,CSVRSAKSNEKLFF,TGCAGCGTTCGGTCAGCGAAGTCTAATGAAAAACTGTTTTTT